The rows below give T cell receptor beta chains drawn from one sample of a study of graft-versus-host responses after intestinal transplantation. Their cognate antigens are unknown. Here immunoSEQ multiplex PCR was the method, and the copy in TCRdb shows in-frame clones only, minus some. The table lists over 100,000 clones, about 95% of them singletons. Sample: unstimulated CD8+ T cells sorted from spleen or lymph node cells, taken before intestinal transplant. These receptor sequences come from a human donor who received an intestinal transplant. Each CDR3 is given without its conserved first and last residue.

>TRBV9|TRBJ2-1
ASSVELVSYNEQF
>TRBV11-3|TRBJ2-1
ASSLVTGAYNEQF
>TRBV28|TRBJ2-5
ASSLRKVYQETQY
>TRBV19|TRBJ1-5
ASSRYGTGFSNQPQH
>TRBV27|TRBJ2-3
ASSFRAFRASGDTQY
>TRBV10-2|TRBJ2-2
ASSLGGQGTGELF
>TRBV5-1|TRBJ2-7
ASSLGYDRGLSYEQY
>TRBV27|TRBJ2-1
ASSFRYTVIVEQF
>TRBV7-8|TRBJ2-1
ASFILAGAHNEQF
>TRBV4-1|TRBJ2-2
ASSRITAGPNTGELF
>TRBV27|TRBJ2-1
ASSPGLADSSSYNEQF
>TRBV27|TRBJ2-3
ASSPPPSTTDTQY
>TRBV4-1|TRBJ2-1
ASSSLAGENNEQF
>TRBV19|TRBJ2-1
ASSIGQGVYEQF
>TRBV7-8|TRBJ1-3
ASSLGFASGNTIY